The next 7 T cell receptor beta chains were all read from a single sample in a study of OX40 agonist ivuxolimab in advanced cancers. Data came from immunoSEQ multiplex PCR; TCRdb stores just in-frame clones and leaves some out. The table shows nearly 60,000 clones, with 70% to 90% occurring only once. This material consisted of CD4+ or CD8+ T cells sorted from blood, taken in a trial of the OX40 agonist ivuxolimab. All receptors come from an adult with an advanced solid tumor such as melanoma, head and neck, liver or kidney cancer.

The chain carries TRBV5-1 and TRBJ1-1; 9 bases are shared with TRBD1. V trimming: 2 bases; J trimming: 4 bases; junction bases outside the gene matches: 0. Germline-derived CDR1 and CDR2 are SGHRS and YFSETQ. The length of the CDR3 is 13 residues. The CDR3 region has the DNA TGCGCCAGCAGCTTACAGGGGGCCACTGAAGCTTTCTTT. It encodes CASSLQGATEAFF.

The J gene is TRBJ2-1, the V gene TRBV27, with 14 bases lining up with TRBD2. The V and J ends lost 5 bases and 5 bases, in that order; junction bases with no gene match: 5. Germline loops: CDR1 MNHEY, CDR2 SMNVEV (reference sequence). The CDR3 runs to 16 residues. Here the CDR3 reads CASSARLAGGNNEQFF. In DNA form, the CDR3 reads TGTGCCAGCAGTGCCCGACTAGCGGGGGGGAACAATGAGCAGTTCTTC.

This chain uses TRBV6-1 with TRBJ1-2; D is unclear. Germline V gives CDR1 MNHNS, CDR2 SASEGT. V was pared by 3 bases and J by 3 bases, with 11 bases between. This CDR3 is built from 14 residues. The CDR3 DNA follows: TGTGCCAGCAGTGATCGGGCCTTTTACTATGGCTACACCTTC. This gives the protein CASSDRAFYYGYTF.

The gene calls are TRBV6-5 and TRBJ2-7; 7 positions agree with TRBD2. This CDR3 region has 13 residues. In germline, CDR1 is MNHEY, CDR2 SVGAGI. Losses at the gene ends were 5 bases for V and 9 bases for J; bases not matched to a gene: 10. The CDR3 loop reads CASSPPAGPGQYF. CDR3 coding DNA: TGTGCCAGCAGTCCCCCAGCGGGACCGGGGCAGTACTTC.

This clone was picked up one time. The chain couples TRBV5-1 to TRBJ1-2, with unresolved D. The V end was cut by 4 bases, the J end by 3 bases, with 13 bases between. Germline V gene lookup returns CDR1 SGHRS and CDR2 YFSETQ. The CDR3 loop spans 14 amino acids. DNA of the CDR3: TGCGCCAGCAGCCCCGGACTCCTTGACTATGGCTACACCTTC. Its translation: CASSPGLLDYGYTF.

This clone has only one observation. The sample has other DNA sequences that encode this CDR3 too. This CDR3 is CAISGTDYEQYF. In DNA, the CDR3 is TGTGCCATCAGTGGGACGGACTACGAGCAGTACTTC. V gene TRBV10-3 combines with J gene TRBJ2-7; no clear D. Germline V gene lookup returns CDR1 ENHRY and CDR2 SYGVKD. The CDR3 loop spans 12 amino acids. The V end was cut by 4 bases, the J end by 3 bases, with 7 bases between.

This clone was found once. The CDR3 DNA follows: TGTGCCAGCAGCGTAGGTACGGGGGGGAACACTGAAGCTTTCTTT. This encodes CASSVGTGGNTEAFF. The rearrangement joins TRBV9 to TRBJ1-1; a possible D gene is TRBD1 (5 bases). Germline loops: CDR1 SGDLS, CDR2 YYNGEE. Trimming shortened V by 0 bases and J by 1 base, and 10 bases separated the two germline ends. CDR3 size: 15 residues.